This T cell receptor (beta chain) was profiled in a study of shared clonotypes between healthy human individuals. V lost 5 bases and J 2 bases, leaving 15 bases between the germline ends. Germline values: CDR1 MNHEY, CDR2 SMNVEV (reference sequence). This CDR3 region has 15 residues. With regard to this clone: The same CDR3 can be traced to other DNA sequences in this sample.

Libraries were prepared by immunoSEQ multiplex PCR; TCRdb keeps only in-frame clonotypes and omits some of them. The sample has about 2.3 million clones; approximately 93% are singletons. The sample was naive CD4+ T cells from PBMCs. The sample's subset: CD45RA+ positively selected. The gene calls are TRBV27 and TRBJ1-1, with a possible D match to TRBD1 (6 bases). The receptor was derived from a man between 18 and 29 years old in good health. Some clones in this sample may be carry-over from other donors' samples. The CDR3 DNA reads TGTGCCAGCAGTCCGCGGGGGGCGGTCAACACTGAAGCTTTCTTT. Amino acid sequence: CASSPRGAVNTEAFF.